The 15 T cell receptor beta chains listed next were all sequenced from one sample in a study of OX40 agonist ivuxolimab in advanced cancers. TCRdb's table, derived via immunoSEQ multiplex PCR, lists solely in-frame clones and lacks some. Among around 94,000 clones, approximately 89% were seen once, and the ten largest hold over 0.7%. This specimen consisted of CD4+ or CD8+ T cells sorted from blood, obtained in a trial of the OX40 agonist ivuxolimab. The origin of the receptors is an adult with an advanced solid tumor such as melanoma, head and neck, liver or kidney cancer.

The rearrangement links TRBV7-9 to TRBJ2-1; D may be TRBD2 (5 bases). Germline lookup yields CDR1 SEHNR and CDR2 FQNEAQ (reference sequence). Trimming removed 4 bases at V and 6 bases at J, with 13 bases between. The CDR3 totals 14 residues. CDR3 sequence reads: CASSSGWEPNEQFF. CDR3 sequence (DNA): TGTGCCAGCAGCTCCGGGTGGGAGCCCAATGAGCAGTTCTTC.

The genes are TRBV5-1 and TRBJ1-1; a possible D gene is TRBD1 (6 bases). This CDR3 region has 17 residues. In germline, CDR1 is SGHRS, CDR2 YFSETQ. Trimming stripped 0 bases from V and 0 bases from J, with 15 bases between. DNA for the CDR3: TGCGCCAGCAGCTTGGGGGCAGGGGAGGGGATGAACACTGAAGCTTTCTTT. This sequence encodes CASSLGAGEGMNTEAFF.

The chain recombines TRBV19 with TRBJ2-1, with unresolved D. V gave up 1 base and J gave up 6 bases, with 4 bases separating them. This CDR3 has 12 residues. The germline CDR1 and CDR2 sequences are LNHDA and SQIVND (reference sequence). The CDR3 sequence: CASSIVPNEQFF. As DNA, the CDR3 is TGTGCCAGTAGTATAGTTCCCAATGAGCAGTTCTTC.

This chain links TRBV18 with TRBJ2-5; possibly TRBD1 for D (5 bases). The germline V and J ends were trimmed by 1 base and 5 bases, with 11 bases remaining between them. The CDR3 loop spans 14 amino acids. CDR1 is KGHSH, CDR2 LQKENI, per germline. Here the CDR3 DNA reads TGTGCCAGCTCACCACAATCAGGGTGGGAGACCCAGTACTTC. It specifies CASSPQSGWETQYF. Looking up the rest from reference TRBV18 and TRBJ2-5 gives the full variable domain: NAGVMQNPRHLVRRRGQEARLRCSPMKGHSHVYWYRQLPEEGLKFMVYLQKENIIDESGMPKERFSAEFPKEGPSILRIQQVVRGDSAAYFCASSPQSGWETQYFGPGTRLLVL.

The chain links TRBV6-1 to TRBJ2-1; 10 nucleotides agree with TRBD2. Germline CDR1 MNHNS, CDR2 SASEGT. The CDR3 covers 14 residues. V was pared by 6 bases and J by 4 bases, with 3 bases of the junction left unmatched. The CDR3 nucleotides read TGTGCCAGCAGGACTAGCGGGTCTTACAATGAGCAGTTCTTC. This gives the protein CASRTSGSYNEQFF.

A remark on this clone: Mismatch with germline at one junction end may stem from a read error. This chain joins TRBV7-7 and TRBJ2-3, with TRBD1 as a possible D gene (6 bases). The CDR3 has 16 amino acids. The germline gives CDR1 SSHAT, CDR2 FNYEAQ (reference sequence). The CDR3 sequence: CASSLSAGARTDTQYF. DNA of the CDR3: TGTGCTAGCAGCTTAAGCGCAGGGGCCCGGACAGATACGCAGTATTTT. The full variable domain, its missing parts supplied by reference TRBV7-7 and TRBJ2-3, is GAGVSQSPRYKVTKRGQDVTLRCDPISSHATLYWYQQALGQGPEFLTYFNYEAQPDKSGLPSDRFSAERPEGSISTLTIQRTEQRDSAMYRCASSLSAGARTDTQYFGPGTRLTVL.

This clone has just one count. The CDR3 reads CASSTLLDPPEAFF. In DNA form, the CDR3 reads TGTGCCAGCAGCACCCTCCTAGACCCCCCTGAAGCTTTCTTT. V usage is TRBV7-2 and J usage is TRBJ1-1; D uncertain. There are 14 residues in the CDR3. Per the germline V gene, CDR1 is SGHTA and CDR2 is FQGNSA. V was trimmed by 5 bases and J by 6 bases, leaving 16 bases between them.

The chain carries TRBV7-1 and TRBJ2-5, with a weak D call TRBD1 (6 bases). TRBV7-1 is an open reading frame whose function is uncertain. V was trimmed by 4 bases and J by 1 base, leaving 13 bases between them. The CDR3 totals 15 residues. As DNA, the CDR3 is TGTGCCAGCAGCTTAGCCCCAGGGGCCCAAGAGACCCAGTACTTC. Its translation: CASSLAPGAQETQYF.

The chain carries TRBV7-9 and TRBJ2-3; D might be TRBD1 (5 bases). Deletions cut 1 base from V and 8 bases from J, with 7 bases between. CDR1 is SEHNR and CDR2 is FQNEAQ in the germline V gene (reference sequence). The length of the CDR3 is 12 residues. CDR3 nucleotide sequence: TGTGCCAGCAGCTTAGTAGGGGTTACGCAGTATTTT. Its protein product is CASSLVGVTQYF. Using reference TRBV7-9 and TRBJ2-3 for the parts outside the CDR3, the full variable domain is DTGVSQNPRHKITKRGQNVTFRCDPISEHNRLYWYRQTLGQGPEFLTYFQNEAQLEKSRLLSDRFSAERPKGSFSTLEIQRTEQGDSAMYLCASSLVGVTQYFGPGTRLTVL.

The genes are TRBV6-5 and TRBJ2-7; 7 bases line up with TRBD1. The J segment lost 0 bases and the V segment lost 7 bases, leaving 3 bases of the junction unmatched. Germline assignment: CDR1 MNHEY and CDR2 SVGAGI. CDR3 length equals 13 residues. CDR3 in amino acids: CASTKGASYEQYF. DNA of the CDR3: TGTGCCAGCACGAAGGGGGCCTCCTACGAGCAGTACTTC.

This chain joins TRBV7-3 and TRBJ2-2, with TRBD1 matching 10 bases. Germline V CDR1 and CDR2: SGHTA, FQGTGA. Trimming at V came to 2 bases and at J to 5 bases, leaving 5 bases not matched to a gene. This CDR3 comprises 16 residues. Written as DNA, the CDR3 is TGTGCCAGCAGCTTATCAAGGACAGGGGGAACCGGGGAGCTGTTTTTT. Protein: CASSLSRTGGTGELFF.

The chain uses TRBV9 and TRBJ2-7; D gene unclear. V lost 4 bases and J 0 bases, leaving 11 bases between the germline ends. Looked up from germline, CDR1 is SGDLS and CDR2 is YYNGEE. This CDR3 region has 14 residues. The DNA of the CDR3 is TGTGCCAGCAGCCCGTCTTCCCGCTCCTACGAGCAGTACTTC. Translated: CASSPSSRSYEQYF.

The chain is built from TRBV5-1 and TRBJ1-2, with 11 bases aligning to TRBD1. The CDR3 extends over 17 amino acids. The junction had 17 bases not matched to a gene; V was cut back by 7 bases and J by 6 bases. Germline V gene lookup returns CDR1 SGHRS and CDR2 YFSETQ. CDR3 in DNA: TGCGCCAGCGGACAGGCGTCCGGGACAGGGGGGAGGGATGGCTACACCTTC. As protein: CASGQASGTGGRDGYTF.

The count of this clone is one. The V call is TRBV19, the J call TRBJ1-3, with 10 bases that match TRBD1. This CDR3 is 16 amino acids long. Germline CDR1 LNHDA, CDR2 SQIVND (reference sequence). Losses at the gene ends were 9 bases for V and 1 base for J; bases not matched to a gene: 9. Here the CDR3 DNA reads TGTGCCAGCACTCCGGACAGGGGGTCATCTGGAAACACCATATATTTT. The encoded protein is CASTPDRGSSGNTIYF.

This chain connects TRBV6-1 to TRBJ1-2; 11 positions agree with TRBD1. CDR1 and CDR2 (germline): MNHNS, SASEGT. The length of the CDR3 is 14 residues. The V segment lost 4 bases and the J segment 6 bases; nucleotides outside the gene matches: 4. CDR3: CASSARTGGDGYTF. CDR3 DNA: TGTGCCAGCAGTGCTAGGACAGGGGGCGATGGCTACACCTTC.